One sample yielded the 15 T cell receptor beta chains listed below, sequenced in a study of Graves' ophthalmopathy and Graves' hyperthyroidism. RNA transcripts served as template for amplifying TCR beta CDR3 sequences. HTBI primers were used in a first-round RT-PCR, which preceded a second-round multiplex PCR. Each CDR3 protein gets one entry after TCRdb re-called the multiplex PCR reads with MiXCR. This sample has approximately 700,000 distinct CDR3 sequences; roughly two fifths occur once, and the top ten carry 40% to 45%. Sample: peripheral blood. These receptors were obtained from an adult man with Graves' ophthalmopathy.

The table lists this clonotype with many counts. The chain combines TRBV5-6 with TRBJ1-6, with D possibly being TRBD1 (5 bases). CDR1 is SGHDT, CDR2 YYEEEE, per germline. Trimming pared 1 base from V and 9 bases from J, leaving 14 bases between. The CDR3 has 15 amino acids. The CDR3 reads CASSLSRREVSPLHF. The CDR3 DNA reads TGTGCCAGCAGCTTGTCGCGCAGGGAGGTTTCACCCCTCCACTTT.

This clonotype was picked up one time. V and J are TRBV29-1 and TRBJ1-6; 9 bases are shared with TRBD1. The germline gives CDR1 SQVTM, CDR2 ANQGSEA. The junction had 8 bases not matched to a gene; V was cut back by 4 bases and J by 7 bases. The CDR3 contains 15 residues. The CDR3 DNA reads TGCAGCGTTGCCGATGGACAGGGGCCGAATTCACCCCTCCACTTT. Translated, it gives CSVADGQGPNSPLHF.

The rearrangement links TRBV9 to TRBJ2-5, with a weak D call TRBD1 (5 bases). Deletions cut 4 bases from V and 3 bases from J, with 13 bases between. This CDR3 spans 14 amino acids. The V gene's germline CDR1 is SGDLS and CDR2 YYNGEE. CDR3 nucleotide sequence: TGTGCCAGCAGCTTATTGGGGCCAAAAGAGACCCAGTACTTC. This translates into CASSLLGPKETQYF.

In its sample, this clonotype was seen a few times. This may be a read error, as it is one base from a much larger clone. The chain recombines TRBV2 with TRBJ1-2; D perhaps matches TRBD1 (5 bases). Germline CDR1 SNHLY, CDR2 FYNNEI. Deletions cut 10 bases from V and 10 bases from J, with 13 bases between. The CDR3 sequence is 10 residues long. CDR3 residues: CANRGADYTF. CDR3 sequence (DNA): TGTGCCAACAGAGGGGCGGACTACACCTTC. Drawing the rest from reference TRBV2 and TRBJ1-2, the complete variable domain is EPEVTQTPSHQVTQMGQEVILRCVPISNHLYFYWYRQILGQKVEFLVSFYNNEISEKSEIFDDQFSVERPDGSNFTLKIRSTKLEDSAMYFCANRGADYTFGSGTRLTVV.

The genes are TRBV24-1 and TRBJ2-7, with a possible D match to TRBD1 (6 bases). The ends were cut back, 12 bases at V and 3 bases at J, with 14 bases in the middle. CDR1 KGHDR and CDR2 SFDVKD come from the germline V gene. The CDR3 is 12 amino acids. The chain's CDR3 is CASGTQLYEQYF. CDR3 nucleotide sequence: TGTGCCTCCGGGACACAGCTCTACGAGCAGTACTTC.

The V gene is TRBV27, the J gene TRBJ1-3, with unresolved D. V was cut by 2 bases and J by 0 bases, with 8 bases left in between. CDR1 and CDR2 from the germline V gene are MNHEY and SMNVEV (reference sequence). The CDR3 has 15 amino acids. The CDR3 loop reads CASSLSVGSGNTIYF. DNA for the CDR3: TGTGCCAGCAGTTTAAGTGTCGGCTCTGGAAACACCATATATTTT.

This clonotype has a handful of counts. This chain connects TRBV24-1 to TRBJ1-5, with TRBD1 matching 7 bases. The CDR3 covers 14 residues. Germline lookup yields CDR1 KGHDR and CDR2 SFDVKD. V shed 12 bases and J 4 bases; nucleotides not matched to a gene: 11. The CDR3 sequence: CAWRTGQTNQPQHF. CDR3 in DNA: TGTGCCTGGAGGACGGGACAGACTAATCAGCCCCAGCATTTT.

This chain uses TRBV7-9 with TRBJ2-5, with D perhaps TRBD2 (5 bases). The CDR3 is 15 residues long. CDR1 and CDR2 from the germline V gene are SEHNR and FQNEAQ (reference sequence). Deletions cut 6 bases from V and 4 bases from J, with 18 bases between. The chain's CDR3 is CASSLSRGVLETQYF. The CDR3 coding sequence is TGTGCCAGCAGTTTGTCACGGGGAGTGTTAGAGACCCAGTACTTC.

The genes are TRBV20-1 and TRBJ2-7, with D possibly TRBD2 on 5 matching bases. Trimming shortened V by 5 bases and J by 2 bases, and 13 bases separated the two germline ends. Germline V gene lookup returns CDR1 DFQATT and CDR2 SNEGSKA (reference sequence). The CDR3 has 13 amino acids. CDR3 sequence reads: CSALTTRAYEQYF. The CDR3 DNA reads TGCAGTGCTCTCACTACGCGGGCCTACGAGCAGTACTTC.

This clonotype was counted between two and nine times. The rearrangement joins TRBV2 to TRBJ2-5; a weak D match, TRBD1 (6 bases). The germline V gene has CDR1 SNHLY and CDR2 FYNNEI. Deletions cut 5 bases from V and 3 bases from J, with 16 bases between. This CDR3 region has 15 residues. As DNA, the CDR3 is TGTGCCAGCAGTCCGGGGACAACGAGTAAAGAGACCCAGTACTTC. It specifies CASSPGTTSKETQYF.

The J gene is TRBJ2-7, the V gene TRBV7-1; 7 positions match TRBD1. TRBV7-1 is an ORF for which the function is uncertain. J gave up 3 bases and V 6 bases, and 5 bases lay outside the gene matches. This CDR3 region has 13 residues. DNA of the CDR3: TGTGCCAGCAGGACAGGGCTTCGCTACGAGCAGTACTTC. This sequence encodes CASRTGLRYEQYF.

V gene TRBV10-3 combines with J gene TRBJ2-7; D is unresolved. Near its end, the DNA agrees better with TRBJ2-1, so the J call may be wrong. Germline CDR1 and CDR2: ENHRY and SYGVKD. This CDR3 contains 14 residues. The chain's CDR3 is CAISESGVDNEQFF. The CDR3 nucleotides are TGTGCCATCAGTGAATCTGGAGTCGACAATGAGCAGTTCTTC.

This clonotype was counted at least ten times. The chain joins TRBV7-2 to TRBJ2-5; D possibly corresponds to TRBD2 (6 bases). Germline values: CDR1 SGHTA, CDR2 FQGNSA. V lost 1 base and J 7 bases, leaving 16 bases between the germline ends. The CDR3 is 15 amino acids. Here the CDR3 DNA reads TGTGCCAGCAGCTTAGATACGGGGCGGGGCGGGACCCAGTACTTC. It is translated as CASSLDTGRGGTQYF.

As regards this clonotype: Given a much more abundant clone one base away, this may be a read error. V gene TRBV20-1 combines with J gene TRBJ2-7, with D perhaps matching TRBD1 (5 bases). V lost 2 bases and J lost 7, with 18 bases in between. CDR1 and CDR2 from the germline V gene are DFQATT and SNEGSKA (reference sequence). The CDR3 extends over 14 amino acids. Here the CDR3 reads CSARLYPGPDEQYF. In nucleotides, the CDR3 is TGCAGTGCTAGACTTTACCCAGGGCCGGATGAGCAGTACTTC.

The V call is TRBV7-9, the J call TRBJ2-3, with D unresolved. Germline-derived CDR1 and CDR2 are SEHNR and FQNEAQ (reference sequence). Trimming took 8 bases from V and 7 from J, leaving 10 bases between them. This CDR3 has 11 residues. The CDR3 sequence is CASGEANTQYF. The CDR3 nucleotides read TGTGCCAGCGGAGAGGCGAATACGCAGTATTTT.